The clone carrying this TCR beta chain was counted ten times or more. Its antigen is not known. Authors of the study amplified TCR beta CDR3 regions from RNA transcripts. A first-round RT-PCR of the TCR CDR3 used the HTBI primer set. MiXCR, applied by TCRdb to the multiplex PCR reads, yields one record per CDR3 protein. The sample holds 500,000 to 600,000 distinct CDR3 sequences, around 15% seen once. This CDR3 comprises 18 residues. Germline CDR1 reads DFQATT; CDR2 reads SNEGSKA (reference sequence). V trimming: 0 bases; J trimming: 0 bases; junction bases outside the gene matches: 12. Based on clinical symptoms, serum thyroxine and TRAb, thyroid ultrasound and orbital computed tomography, diagnoses were reached. The PBMCs had their origin in approximately 10 ml of fresh peripheral blood. These data belong to a study of T cells in Graves' hyperthyroidism and ophthalmopathy. The study, taken as a whole, reports: Before onset, ophthalmopathy was predicted by the model a median about six months earlier. Most expanded thyroid clonotypes above 0.001 recurred in blood.

The rearrangement uses TRBV20-1 and TRBJ1-2, with 8 bases identical to TRBD1. The source is a young woman with Graves' hyperthyroidism. What was sequenced was blood. CDR3 protein: CSARDVSMSGGANYGYTF. The CDR3 DNA reads TGCAGTGCTAGAGATGTTTCAATGTCAGGGGGCGCTAACTATGGCTACACCTTC.